The 14 T cell receptor beta chains reported below all come from one sample, sequenced in a study of tissue T cells after allogeneic stem cell transplantation. TCRdb's copy holds only in-frame clones and misses some; the assay was immunoSEQ multiplex PCR. The top ten clones hold 7.1% of a sample with roughly 8,900 clones, roughly 44% of them seen once. Time point specified: mouse harvest day 7 after allogeneic transplant. Tail vein injection delivered 10^7 T-cell-depleted bone marrow cells and 10^6 splenic CD5+ T cells. What was sequenced was gut tissue. The receptors stem from a female BALB/c mouse given C57BL/6 T cells with graft-versus-host disease after an allogeneic hematopoietic cell transplant.

About this clone: Mouse gene names apply. The sequence runs out 1 residue before the end of the CDR3; the remainder is reconstructed from the germline J gene. The V call is TRBV26, the J call TRBJ1-2; D is unresolved. V lost 7 bases to trimming and J lost 1 base, with 10 bases between them. This CDR3 contains 13 residues. From germline, CDR1 is KGHPV and CDR2 FQNQEV (reference sequence). The DNA read from the CDR3 is TGTGCCAGCACCCGGGAACTAAACTCCGACTACACC. Protein product: CASTRELNSDYT. The whole CDR3 region reads CASTRELNSDYTF. The complete variable domain, with remaining parts taken from reference TRBV26 and TRBJ1-2, reads NSKVIQTPRYLVKGQGQKAKMRCIPEKGHPVVFWYQQNKNNEFKFLINFQNQEVLQQIDMTEKRFSAECPSNSPCSLEIQSSEAGDSALYLCASTRELNSDYTFGSGTRLLVI.

Remarks on this clone: Genes and germline come from the mouse. The CDR3 extends 1 residue past the end of the read, so its final part is completed from the germline J gene. The V call is TRBV13-2, the J call TRBJ2-5; 7 nucleotides align to TRBD2. Germline V gene sequence: CDR1 NNHNN, CDR2 SYGAGS (reference sequence). V was clipped by 2 bases and J by 9 bases; unmatched bases: 3. The CDR3 is 12 residues long. CDR3 in amino acids: CASGEQTGTQYF. The covered CDR3 bases are TGTGCCAGCGGTGAGCAGACTGGGACCCAGTAC.

Worth noting for this clone: Gene names and germline match the mouse. Coverage ceases 1 residue before the CDR3 finishes, and the germline J gene fills in the end. V gene TRBV26 combines with J gene TRBJ2-3; D might be TRBD1 (5 bases). Germline V gives CDR1 KGHPV, CDR2 FQNQEV (reference sequence). CDR3 length: 14 amino acids. Between the trimmed V and J ends, which lost 4 bases and 0 bases, there was a span of 8 bases. The DNA read from the CDR3 is TGTGCCAGCAGTCGACAGCCTAGTGCAGAAACGCTGTAT. It yields the protein CASSRQPSAETLY. The whole CDR3 protein reads CASSRQPSAETLYF.

There are a few counts of this clone. The genes are named according to mouse. The read falls 1 residue short of the CDR3 end, and the missing part is taken from the germline J gene. This same CDR3 is encoded by further DNA sequences in the sample. The rearrangement links TRBV13-2 to TRBJ2-5, with D perhaps TRBD2 (6 bases). Germline assignment: CDR1 NNHNN and CDR2 SYGAGS (reference sequence). This CDR3 has 14 amino acids. V shed 3 bases and J shed 3 bases, with 11 bases lying between them. The CDR3 sequence: CASGGPGLQDTQYF. The sequenced CDR3 bases are TGTGCCAGCGGTGGGCCGGGACTACAAGACACCCAGTAC.

A few counts support this clone. These gene names are mouse names. Read data end 1 residue before the CDR3 end; the end is taken from the germline J gene. The V gene is TRBV3, the J gene TRBJ1-2, with TRBD1 matching over 9 bases. Germline V gives CDR1 SNHLY, CDR2 FYNGKV (reference sequence). The CDR3 consists of 14 residues. After removal of 3 bases from V and 2 bases from J, the junction contained 1 base not matched to a gene. The CDR3: CASSFGQGNSDYTF. The sequenced CDR3 bases are TGTGCCAGCAGCTTTGGACAGGGGAACTCCGACTACACC.

This clone was recorded only once. Any gene name here is a mouse gene name. The read falls 1 residue short of the CDR3 end, and the missing part is taken from the germline J gene. J is TRBJ2-5 and V is TRBV23; no DNA check was done on the table's D call, TRBD1. Germline V gene lookup returns CDR1 KGHTA and CDR2 FQNQQP. This CDR3 has 14 amino acids. CDR3 amino acids: CSSSQSPGEDTQYF. CDR3 DNA, as far as it was read: TGCTCCAGCAGTCAATCTCCAGGGGAAGACACCCAGTAC.

As regards this clone: Any gene name here is a mouse gene name. The read gets to within 1 residue of the CDR3 end, and the germline J gene fills in the rest. The J gene is TRBJ1-1, the V gene TRBV14; weak D call: TRBD1 (6 bases). The CDR3 consists of 13 residues. The germline CDR1 and CDR2 sequences are SGHDT and FRDEAV. V was cut by 7 bases and J by 1 base, with 11 bases left in between. Partial CDR3 DNA: TGTGCCAGCCCCACAGGGCAAAACACAGAAGTCTTC. This encodes CASPTGQNTEVF. The CDR3, in full, reads CASPTGQNTEVFF.

As concerns this clone: All gene names here are mouse names. The CDR3 goes on 1 residue after the read ends, and that part is filled in from the germline J gene. The genes are TRBV1 and TRBJ1-6; 9 nucleotides match TRBD1. TRBJ1-6 is an ORF for which the function is uncertain. The germline CDR1 and CDR2 sequences are NSQYPW and LRSPGD (reference sequence). V lost 3 bases, J lost 6 bases, and 6 bases stayed unmatched. The CDR3 is 16 amino acids. The CDR3 region is CTCSALQGAGNSPLYF. The sequenced part of the CDR3 DNA is TGCACCTGCAGTGCCTTACAGGGGGCGGGTAATTCGCCCCTCTAC.

With regard to this clone: Gene names denote mouse genes. Read sequence stops 1 residue before the CDR3 end, and the germline J gene provides the missing end. Other DNA sequences in the sample encode the same CDR3. The chain has TRBV3 and TRBJ2-7, with 8 bases that match TRBD1. The length of the CDR3 is 13 residues. Looked up from germline, CDR1 is SNHLY and CDR2 is FYNGKV (reference sequence). Trimming removed 4 bases from V and 7 bases from J; junction bases left unmatched: 6. The CDR3 spells CASSSGTGVEQYF. CDR3 DNA, as far as it was read: TGTGCCAGCAGCTCCGGGACAGGCGTGGAACAGTAC. Based on the CDR3 plus reference TRBV3 and TRBJ2-7, the full variable domain is GPKVLQIPSHQIIDMGQMVTLNCDPVSNHLYFYWYKQILGQQMEFLVNFYNGKVMEKSKLFKDQFSVERPDGSYFTLKIQPTALEDSAVYFCASSSGTGVEQYFGPGTRLTVL.

Of note for this clone: The listed genes are named as in mouse. The CDR3 end is not reached by the read, which stops 1 residue before it; the germline J gene fills it in. The chain has TRBV26 and TRBJ1-1, with D possibly being TRBD1 (6 bases). V lost 3 bases, J lost 4 bases, and 9 bases lay in between. CDR1 is KGHPV, CDR2 FQNQEV, per germline (reference sequence). This CDR3 region has 13 residues. CDR3: CASSLGGPTEVFF. The sequenced part of the CDR3 DNA is TGTGCCAGCAGTCTAGGGGGGCCCACAGAAGTCTTC.

By share of the sample, this clone is medium-sized (0.01 to 0.1%). Here the gene names and germline are mouse. From the germline J gene comes the end of the CDR3, since the read stops 1 residue before it. V is TRBV26 and J is TRBJ1-3, with D possibly matching TRBD1 (5 bases). This CDR3 is built from 14 residues. Trimming left V 7 bases short and J 0 bases short, with 10 bases between. The germline CDR1 and CDR2 sequences are KGHPV and FQNQEV (reference sequence). The CDR3 bases that were read are TGTGCCAGCAACCCCGACAGTTCTGGAAATACGCTCTAT. This gives the protein CASNPDSSGNTLY. The entire CDR3 protein is CASNPDSSGNTLYF.

With regard to this clone: The gene names given are mouse names. The CDR3 end is not reached by the read, which stops 1 residue before it; the germline J gene fills it in. The chain uses TRBV3 and TRBJ2-3; maybe TRBD2 (7 bases). CDR3 size: 15 residues. Germline V gives CDR1 SNHLY, CDR2 FYNGKV (reference sequence). The V gene lost 4 bases and the J gene lost 0 bases, with 11 bases spanning the gap. The CDR3 bases that were read are TGTGCCAGCAGCTCTAGGGGGGCTAGTGCAGAAACGCTGTAT. Translation: CASSSRGASAETLY. The full-length CDR3 reads as CASSSRGASAETLYF. Drawing the rest from reference TRBV3 and TRBJ2-3, the complete variable domain is GPKVLQIPSHQIIDMGQMVTLNCDPVSNHLYFYWYKQILGQQMEFLVNFYNGKVMEKSKLFKDQFSVERPDGSYFTLKIQPTALEDSAVYFCASSSRGASAETLYFGSGTRLTVL.

This clone was counted a few times. Gene names refer to mouse genes. The read terminates 1 residue ahead of where the CDR3 ends, so the germline J gene completes it. The rearrangement links TRBV26 to TRBJ1-3; weak D call: TRBD1 (6 bases). Germline V CDR1 and CDR2: KGHPV, FQNQEV (reference sequence). Between the trimmed V and J ends, which lost 2 bases and 4 bases, there was a span of 12 bases. There are 15 residues in the CDR3. CDR3 bases read: TGTGCCAGCAGTCTGGAGGGGGTGAAGGGAAATACGCTCTAT. This sequence encodes CASSLEGVKGNTLY. Given in full, the CDR3 is CASSLEGVKGNTLYF.

For this clone: Gene names and germline refer to mouse. The read stops 1 residue short of the end of the CDR3; the missing end is completed from the germline J gene. The chain joins TRBV26 to TRBJ2-2; D unresolved. CDR1 is KGHPV, CDR2 FQNQEV, per germline (reference sequence). This CDR3 spans 12 amino acids. Trimming took off 7 bases at V and 0 bases at J, with 3 bases between the two ends. This CDR3 reads CASTANTGQLYF. CDR3 DNA (partial): TGTGCCAGCACAGCAAACACCGGGCAGCTCTAC.